One sample yielded the 22 T cell receptor beta chains listed below, sequenced in a study of T cells expressing NK-cell markers. TCRdb re-called the 5' RACE reads; every CDR3 protein appears as one record, without DNA. This sample contains roughly 280,000 distinct CDR3 sequences. Sequenced sample: blood T cells: a sorted CD56 or NKG2C T cell subset, CD4+ or CD8+ T cells, or bulk PBMC T cells (not recorded which). These receptors were taken from a man younger than 35 in good health.

The chain links TRBV7-9 to TRBJ2-1; TCRdb proposes TRBD2, but this gene call is untestable without DNA. This CDR3 spans 16 amino acids. The germline V gene has CDR1 SEHNR and CDR2 FQNEAQ (reference sequence). CDR3 amino acids: CASSLDRLAGGPEQFF. Full variable domain (missing parts from reference TRBV7-9 and TRBJ2-1): DTGVSQNPRHKITKRGQNVTFRCDPISEHNRLYWYRQTLGQGPEFLTYFQNEAQLEKSRLLSDRFSAERPKGSFSTLEIQRTEQGDSAMYLCASSLDRLAGGPEQFFGPGTRLTVL.

V gene TRBV29-1 combines with J gene TRBJ2-7; the D gene TCRdb calls, TRBD1, cannot be checked with no DNA. Germline CDR1 reads SQVTM; CDR2 reads ANQGSEA. The CDR3 runs to 12 residues. The CDR3 reads CSVEVRGVGLYF.

V and J are TRBV6-2 or TRBV6-3 and TRBJ1-2. The length of the CDR3 is 14 residues. CDR1 and CDR2 from the germline V gene are MNHEY and SVGEGT. The CDR3 is CASRLRGGGYGYTF.

The chain joins TRBV10-2 to TRBJ1-1. CDR1 and CDR2 (germline): WSHSY, SAAADI. The CDR3 consists of 13 residues. The CDR3 protein is CASSEILNTEAFF.

V and J are TRBV6-2 or TRBV6-3 and TRBJ2-7; TCRdb designates TRBD1, a call that cannot be tested without DNA. Germline V gene sequence: CDR1 MNHEY, CDR2 SVGEGT. This CDR3 contains 14 residues. CDR3 sequence: CASSKSAGFNEQYF.

The V call is TRBV4-2, the J call TRBJ2-5; TCRdb lists TRBD1, though no DNA is available to test this call. This CDR3 region has 18 residues. CDR1 is LGHNA, CDR2 YNFKEQ, per germline. CDR3 protein: CASSPIPGQDPRGETQYF.

The rearrangement links TRBV5-1 to TRBJ2-7. Germline V lookup: CDR1 SGHRS, CDR2 YFSETQ. CDR3 size: 16 residues. The CDR3 region is CASSLKLGDKSYEQYF.

V and J are TRBV12-3 or TRBV12-4 and TRBJ2-1; TCRdb calls TRBD2, which cannot be checked without DNA. CDR3 length: 14 amino acids. CDR3 loop: CASSPSGTSGEQFF.

This chain uses TRBV7-2 with TRBJ2-1; the TCRdb call, TRBD2, lacks DNA for checking. Germline-derived CDR1 and CDR2 are SGHTA and FQGNSA. The CDR3 loop spans 14 amino acids. The CDR3 sequence is CASSFWTSTNEQFF.

The V and J genes are TRBV7-2 and TRBJ2-7. The length of the CDR3 is 13 residues. Per germline, CDR1 SGHTA and CDR2 FQGNSA. The chain's CDR3 is CASSLQSSYEQYF.

This chain links TRBV30 with TRBJ1-5; TCRdb proposes TRBD1, but this gene call is untestable without DNA. Germline V gene lookup returns CDR1 GTSNPN and CDR2 SVGIG (reference sequence). The CDR3 runs 17 residues. CDR3 sequence reads: CAWSRAWTQGGSQPQHF.

The rearrangement joins TRBV10-3 to TRBJ2-4; with no DNA, the TCRdb D assignment of TRBD1 cannot be verified. The CDR3 runs to 12 residues. Per germline, CDR1 ENHRY and CDR2 SYGVKD. The CDR3 spells CAISDSGQLEYF.

This chain joins TRBV12-3 or TRBV12-4 and TRBJ1-4; TCRdb calls TRBD1, which cannot be checked without DNA. The CDR3 is 14 residues long. CDR3 sequence reads: CASRKQGENEKLFF.

The V gene is TRBV6-1, the J gene TRBJ2-3; no DNA is available, so the TRBD1 call from TCRdb remains unchecked. This CDR3 is built from 15 residues. Looked up from germline, CDR1 is MNHNS and CDR2 is SASEGT. The CDR3 here is CASSRTGGAPDTQYF.

The chain has TRBV4-3 and TRBJ2-1; TCRdb indicates TRBD1, and absent DNA this call remains unverified. CDR1 and CDR2 from the germline V gene are LGHNA and YSLEER. CDR3 size: 18 residues. The CDR3 protein is CASSQDSGRGLTYNEQFF.

This rearrangement joins TRBV19 to TRBJ2-4. The CDR3 is 16 residues long. Germline-derived CDR1 and CDR2 are LNHDA and SQIVND (reference sequence). The CDR3 protein is CASSITEQLAKNIQYF. Full variable domain (outside the CDR3, taken from reference TRBV19 and TRBJ2-4): DGGITQSPKYLFRKEGQNVTLSCEQNLNHDAMYWYRQDPGQGLRLIYYSQIVNDFQKGDIAEGYSVSREKKESFPLTVTSAQKNPTAFYLCASSITEQLAKNIQYFGAGTRLSVL.

V usage is TRBV7-2 and J usage is TRBJ2-7; lacking DNA, the TRBD2 call made by TCRdb goes unchecked. Looked up from germline, CDR1 is SGHTA and CDR2 is FQGNSA. This CDR3 has 14 amino acids. This chain's CDR3 is CASSSTSGSYEQYF.

The chain joins TRBV20-1 to TRBJ2-2; the D call from TCRdb, TRBD2, cannot be confirmed without DNA. The V gene's germline CDR1 is DFQATT and CDR2 SNEGSKA (reference sequence). The CDR3 runs 19 residues. The CDR3 is CSARIPEVAGGPNTGELFF.

The rearrangement links TRBV7-6 to TRBJ2-7; checking the TCRdb D call of TRBD1 is not possible without DNA. This CDR3 comprises 11 residues. Germline V gene data show CDR1 as SGHVS and CDR2 as FNYEAQ. The CDR3 is CASKAGAEQYF.

CDR3 loop: CATGPTLYRNEQFF. V is TRBV24-1 and J is TRBJ2-1. This CDR3 is built from 14 residues. Germline V CDR1 and CDR2: KGHDR, SFDVKD.

The genes are TRBV5-6 and TRBJ2-5; there is no DNA to check the TCRdb D call of TRBD1. CDR3 size: 15 residues. The germline V gene has CDR1 SGHDT and CDR2 YYEEEE. The CDR3 region is CASSSKAGPQETQYF.

The CDR3 spells CSAERLAINEQFF. The chain employs TRBV20-1 and TRBJ2-1; lacking DNA, the TRBD2 call made by TCRdb goes unchecked. Germline V gene data show CDR1 as DFQATT and CDR2 as SNEGSKA (reference sequence). This CDR3 contains 13 residues.